The sequence of this T cell receptor beta chain was determined in a study of blood T cells in healthy people across ages. The CDR3 spans 15 residues. Germline V gene lookup returns CDR1 SGDLS and CDR2 YYNGEE. V was pared by 4 bases and J by 4 bases, with 15 bases between. Turning to this clonotype: Its matching antigen is unknown.

Alongside a J-beta primer mix, a sample-barcoded 5' primer served in a second PCR lasting roughly 6 to 11 cycles. Samples each returned at least 3 million CDR3-containing paired-end reads. Via MiXCR, TCRdb re-called the 5' RACE reads, giving one row per CDR3 protein. Of about 1.1 million distinct CDR3 sequences listed, 35% to 45% were seen once; the top ten hold 10% to 15%. Regarding the study as a whole: Not knowing donor CMV status may have confounded expanded clonotype changes. Naive CD4+ cell counts and diversity both ran higher in long-lived than in aged donors. PBMCs left unsorted prevented a conclusive naive versus antigen-experienced comparison.

Sequencing input: blood. This clonotype was obtained from a man aged 18 to 29 in good health. This chain uses TRBV9 with TRBJ1-5, with a possible D match to TRBD1 (5 bases). CDR3: CASSPVGGPNQPQHF. The CDR3 DNA sequence: TGTGCCAGCAGCCCCGTTGGGGGACCTAATCAGCCCCAGCATTTT.